This is a list of T cell receptor beta chains from one sample in a study of vaccination and CD4 T cells after COVID-19. These receptors lack a known antigen. One entry per CDR3 protein, called by TCRdb with MiXCR from the PCR reads. The data hold just under 20,000 distinct CDR3 sequences, with more than 45% observed a single time. The sample comprised CD4+ T cells from blood, cultured in vitro. The receptors were sampled from a human donor who had recovered from COVID-19. Both conserved end residues are part of each CDR3. The order of the fields is clone size, D gene, J gene, V gene, CDR3 DNA, CDR3 protein. D genes are given only for firm matches. Rows give clone size only sometimes, using once, few, many, or a class for an expanded clone.

size: few
D: -
J: TRBJ1-6
V: TRBV28
DNA: TGTGCCAGCAGTTTCCTCTTATCAGGTGCTTCGGATTCACCCCTCCACTTT
CDR3: CASSFLLSGASDSPLHF

size: -
D: -
J: TRBJ1-1
V: TRBV27
DNA: TGTGCCAGCAAAAGGACTGGGGGCGTAAAAAAGACTGAAGCTTTCTTT
CDR3: CASKRTGGVKKTEAFF

size: -
D: -
J: TRBJ2-5
V: TRBV19
DNA: TGTGCCAGTAGTATAGAAAGAGCGTTCGGAGGAAGAGAGACCCAGTACTTC
CDR3: CASSIERAFGGRETQYF

size: few
D: -
J: TRBJ1-6
V: TRBV5-1
DNA: TGCGCCAGCAGCTTACGGGGGTGGGATTCACCCCTCCACTTT
CDR3: CASSLRGWDSPLHF

size: few
D: TRBD1
J: TRBJ1-2
V: TRBV6-1
DNA: TGTGCCAGCAGTCTCCGGGACAGGGCTGGCTACACCTTC
CDR3: CASSLRDRAGYTF

size: -
D: TRBD1
J: TRBJ2-1
V: TRBV7-2
DNA: TGTGCCAGCAGCCGGGACAGGGTAGTGGGAGCAGCCTACAATGAGCAGTTCTTC
CDR3: CASSRDRVVGAAYNEQFF

size: -
D: TRBD2
J: TRBJ2-3
V: TRBV20-1
DNA: TGCAGTGCTCCCCGGACTAGCGGGGGCGCAGATACGCAGTATTTT
CDR3: CSAPRTSGGADTQYF

size: -
D: TRBD1
J: TRBJ1-1
V: TRBV18
DNA: TGTGCCAGCTCACCCCAACCAGGGGACAGGGGGCAAAACACTGAAGCTTTCTTT
CDR3: CASSPQPGDRGQNTEAFF

size: -
D: TRBD2
J: TRBJ2-7
V: TRBV10-3
DNA: TGTGCCATCAGTCGGGGGACTAGCGGGAGGGGGAGCTCCTACGAGCAGTACTTC
CDR3: CAISRGTSGRGSSYEQYF

size: -
D: -
J: TRBJ1-1
V: TRBV20-1
DNA: TGCAGTGCTAGAGATAGGACGGCGAGTACTGAAGCTTTCTTT
CDR3: CSARDRTASTEAFF

size: few
D: -
J: TRBJ1-2
V: TRBV6-1
DNA: TGTGCCAGCAGTCCACTGGGCAGAGGTACTAACTATGGCTACACCTTC
CDR3: CASSPLGRGTNYGYTF

size: -
D: -
J: TRBJ2-5
V: TRBV5-1
DNA: TGCGCCAGCAGCTTGGCCGAAGGGTCGGAGACCCAGTACTTC
CDR3: CASSLAEGSETQYF

size: -
D: -
J: TRBJ2-2
V: TRBV20-1
DNA: TGCAGTGCTACCCCGTCGTTGAACACCGGGGAGCTGTTTTTT
CDR3: CSATPSLNTGELFF

size: -
D: TRBD1
J: TRBJ1-1
V: TRBV14
DNA: TGTGCCAGCAGCCAATACCGGGACAGGAAGAACACTGAAGCTTTCTTT
CDR3: CASSQYRDRKNTEAFF

size: few
D: -
J: TRBJ2-7
V: TRBV2
DNA: TGTGCCAGCAGACGGGGATACGAGCAGTACTTC
CDR3: CASRRGYEQYF

size: -
D: -
J: TRBJ1-6
V: TRBV19
DNA: TGTGCCAGTAGTATCCGGGTTTTTGATTCACCCCTCCACTTT
CDR3: CASSIRVFDSPLHF

size: -
D: TRBD1
J: TRBJ1-2
V: TRBV12-3/TRBV12-4
DNA: TGTGCCAGCAGCTACGGGACAGGGGGCTATGGCTACACCTTC
CDR3: CASSYGTGGYGYTF

size: -
D: -
J: TRBJ1-5
V: TRBV24-1
DNA: TGTGCCACCAGTGACCGTAGCAATCAGCCCCAGCATTTT
CDR3: CATSDRSNQPQHF